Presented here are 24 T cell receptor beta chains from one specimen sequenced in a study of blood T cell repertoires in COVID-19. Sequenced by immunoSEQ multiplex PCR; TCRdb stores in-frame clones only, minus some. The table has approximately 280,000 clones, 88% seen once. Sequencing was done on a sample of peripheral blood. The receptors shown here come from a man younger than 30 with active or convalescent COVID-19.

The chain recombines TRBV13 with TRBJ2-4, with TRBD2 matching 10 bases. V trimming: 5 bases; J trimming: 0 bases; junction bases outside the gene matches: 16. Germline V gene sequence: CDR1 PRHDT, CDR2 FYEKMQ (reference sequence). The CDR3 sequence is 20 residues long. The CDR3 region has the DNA TGTGCCAGCAGCCTACGCCTTCGGACTAGCGGAGGCCAAGCCAAAAACATTCAGTACTTC. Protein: CASSLRLRTSGGQAKNIQYF. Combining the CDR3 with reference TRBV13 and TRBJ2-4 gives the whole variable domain AAGVIQSPRHLIKEKRETATLKCYPIPRHDTVYWYQQGPGQDPQFLISFYEKMQSDKGSIPDRFSAQQFSDYHSELNMSSLELGDSALYFCASSLRLRTSGGQAKNIQYFGAGTRLSVL.

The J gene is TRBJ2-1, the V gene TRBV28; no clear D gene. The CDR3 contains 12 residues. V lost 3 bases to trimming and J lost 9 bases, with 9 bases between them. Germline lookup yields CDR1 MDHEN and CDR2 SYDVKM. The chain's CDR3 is CASSLGLTEQFF. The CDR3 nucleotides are TGTGCCAGCAGTTTGGGCTTGACTGAGCAGTTCTTC.

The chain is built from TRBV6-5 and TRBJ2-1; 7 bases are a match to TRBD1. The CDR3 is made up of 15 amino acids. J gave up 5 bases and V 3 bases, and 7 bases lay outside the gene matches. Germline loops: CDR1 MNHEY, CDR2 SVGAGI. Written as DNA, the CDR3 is TGTGCCAGCAGTTATCAACAGGGGCGGAACAATGAGCAGTTCTTC. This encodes CASSYQQGRNNEQFF.

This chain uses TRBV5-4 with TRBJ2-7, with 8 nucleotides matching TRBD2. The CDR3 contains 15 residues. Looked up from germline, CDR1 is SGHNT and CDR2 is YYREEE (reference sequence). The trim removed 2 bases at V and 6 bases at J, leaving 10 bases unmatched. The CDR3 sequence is CASSLDLSGGGEQYF. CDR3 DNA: TGTGCCAGCAGCTTAGACTTAAGCGGGGGAGGCGAGCAGTACTTC.

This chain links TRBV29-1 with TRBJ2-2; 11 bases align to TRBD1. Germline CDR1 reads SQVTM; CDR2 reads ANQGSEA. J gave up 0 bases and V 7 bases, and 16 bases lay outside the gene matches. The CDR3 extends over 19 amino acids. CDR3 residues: CSALSAGQGEIANTGELFF. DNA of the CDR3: TGCAGCGCCCTGTCAGCGGGACAGGGGGAAATCGCGAACACCGGGGAGCTGTTTTTT.

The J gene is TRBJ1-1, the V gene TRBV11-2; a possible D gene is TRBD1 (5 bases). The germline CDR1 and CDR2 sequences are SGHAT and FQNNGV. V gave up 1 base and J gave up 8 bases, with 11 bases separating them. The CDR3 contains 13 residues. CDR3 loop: CASSLGWAGEAFF. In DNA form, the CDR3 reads TGTGCCAGCAGCTTAGGATGGGCAGGGGAAGCTTTCTTT.

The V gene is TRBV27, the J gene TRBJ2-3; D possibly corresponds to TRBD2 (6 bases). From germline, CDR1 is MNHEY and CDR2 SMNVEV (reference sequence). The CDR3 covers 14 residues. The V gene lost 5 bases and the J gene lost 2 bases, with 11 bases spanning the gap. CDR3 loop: CASSSRDSTDTQYF. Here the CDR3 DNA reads TGTGCCAGCAGTAGCCGGGACTCCACAGATACGCAGTATTTT.

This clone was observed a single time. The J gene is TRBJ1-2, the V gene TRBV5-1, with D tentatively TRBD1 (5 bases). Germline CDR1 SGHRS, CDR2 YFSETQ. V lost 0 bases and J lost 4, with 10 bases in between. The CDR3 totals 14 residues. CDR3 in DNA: TGCGCCAGCAGCTTGGCCACAGGAAGCTATGGCTACACCTTC. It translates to CASSLATGSYGYTF. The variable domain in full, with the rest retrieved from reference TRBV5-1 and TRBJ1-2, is KAGVTQTPRYLIKTRGQQVTLSCSPISGHRSVSWYQQTPGQGLQFLFEYFSETQRNKGNFPGRFSGRQFSNSRSEMNVSTLELGDSALYLCASSLATGSYGYTFGSGTRLTVV.

Here the CDR3 DNA reads TGTGCCAGCAGTTTTGGGACAGGGGTTTCCACAGATACGCAGTATTTT. The encoded protein is CASSFGTGVSTDTQYF. This sequence joins TRBV27 and TRBJ2-3, with 10 bases that match TRBD1. The CDR3 length is 16 residues. V was clipped by 3 bases and J by 2 bases; unmatched bases: 5. Per the germline V gene, CDR1 is MNHEY and CDR2 is SMNVEV (reference sequence).

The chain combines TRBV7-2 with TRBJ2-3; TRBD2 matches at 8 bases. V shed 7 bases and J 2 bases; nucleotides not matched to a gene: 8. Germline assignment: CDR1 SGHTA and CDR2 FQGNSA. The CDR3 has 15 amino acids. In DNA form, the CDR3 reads TGTGCCAGCACTTGGGGCGGGGGGAACACAGATACGCAGTATTTT. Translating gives CASTWGGGNTDTQYF.

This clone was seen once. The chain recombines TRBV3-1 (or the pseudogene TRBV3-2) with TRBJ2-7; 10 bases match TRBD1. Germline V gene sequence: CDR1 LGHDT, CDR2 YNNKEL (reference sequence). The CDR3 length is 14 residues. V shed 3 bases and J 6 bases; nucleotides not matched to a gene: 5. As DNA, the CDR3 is TGTGCCAGCAGCCATACCGGGACAGGGGCCGAGCAGTACTTC. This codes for CASSHTGTGAEQYF.

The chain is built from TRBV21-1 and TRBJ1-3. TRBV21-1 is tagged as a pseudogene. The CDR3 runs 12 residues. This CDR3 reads CASSKAGDTIYF. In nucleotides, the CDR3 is TGTGCCAGCAGCAAAGCCGGAGACACCATATATTTT.

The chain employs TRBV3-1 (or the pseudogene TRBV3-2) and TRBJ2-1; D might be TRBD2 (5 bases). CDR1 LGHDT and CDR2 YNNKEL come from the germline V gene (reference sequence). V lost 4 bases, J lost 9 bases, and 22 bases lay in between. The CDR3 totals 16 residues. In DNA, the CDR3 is TGTGCCAGCAGCCCCACATCCACCCGGGGAGAAGGTGAGCAGTTCTTC. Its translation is CASSPTSTRGEGEQFF.

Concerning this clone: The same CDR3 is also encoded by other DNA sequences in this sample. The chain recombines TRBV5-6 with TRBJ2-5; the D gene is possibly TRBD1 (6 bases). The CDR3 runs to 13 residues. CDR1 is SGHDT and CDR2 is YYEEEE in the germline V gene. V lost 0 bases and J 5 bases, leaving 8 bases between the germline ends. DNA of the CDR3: TGTGCCAGCAGCTTGGCCCAGGGGGAGACCCAGTACTTC. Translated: CASSLAQGETQYF.

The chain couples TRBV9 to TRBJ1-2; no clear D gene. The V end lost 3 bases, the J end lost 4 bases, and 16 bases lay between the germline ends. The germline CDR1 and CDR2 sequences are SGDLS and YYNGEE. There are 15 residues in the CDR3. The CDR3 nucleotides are TGTGCCAGCAGCGCTCCGAAGGGAGAGGGCTATGGCTACACCTTC. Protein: CASSAPKGEGYGYTF.

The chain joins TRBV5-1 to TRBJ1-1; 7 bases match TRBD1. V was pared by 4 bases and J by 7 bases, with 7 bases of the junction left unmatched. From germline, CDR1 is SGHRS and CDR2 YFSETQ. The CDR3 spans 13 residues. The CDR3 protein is CASSVTGTGEAFF. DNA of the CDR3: TGCGCCAGCAGCGTGACAGGGACCGGTGAAGCTTTCTTT.

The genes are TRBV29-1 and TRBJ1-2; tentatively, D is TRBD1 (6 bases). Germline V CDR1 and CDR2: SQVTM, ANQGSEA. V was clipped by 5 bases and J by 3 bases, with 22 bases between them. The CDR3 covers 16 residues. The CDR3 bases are TGCAGCGTTCCCTCACCTCCGGACAGTCCCTACTATGGCTACACCTTC. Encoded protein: CSVPSPPDSPYYGYTF.

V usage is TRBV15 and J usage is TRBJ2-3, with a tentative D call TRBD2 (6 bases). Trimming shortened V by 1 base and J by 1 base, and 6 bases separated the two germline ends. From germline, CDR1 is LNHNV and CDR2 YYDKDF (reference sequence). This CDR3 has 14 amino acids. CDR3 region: CATSRGGGTDTQYF. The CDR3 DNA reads TGTGCCACCAGCAGAGGGGGGGGCACAGATACGCAGTATTTT.

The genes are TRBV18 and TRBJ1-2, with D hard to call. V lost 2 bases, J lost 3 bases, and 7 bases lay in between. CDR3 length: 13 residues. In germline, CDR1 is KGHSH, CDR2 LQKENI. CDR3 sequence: CASSPGPYYGYTF. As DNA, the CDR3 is TGTGCCAGCTCACCAGGGCCTTACTATGGCTACACCTTC.

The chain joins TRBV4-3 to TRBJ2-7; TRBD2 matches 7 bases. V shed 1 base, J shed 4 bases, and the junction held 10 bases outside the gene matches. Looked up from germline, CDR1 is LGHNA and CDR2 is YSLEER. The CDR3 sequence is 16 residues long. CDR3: CASSQVIGEGGYEQYF. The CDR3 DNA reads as TGCGCCAGCAGCCAAGTAATCGGGGAGGGAGGGTACGAGCAGTACTTC.

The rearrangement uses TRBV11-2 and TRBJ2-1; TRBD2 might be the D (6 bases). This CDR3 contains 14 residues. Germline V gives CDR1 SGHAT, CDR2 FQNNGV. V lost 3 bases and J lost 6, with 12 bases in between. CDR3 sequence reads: CASSFGGLGNEQFF. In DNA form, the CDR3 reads TGTGCCAGCAGCTTCGGGGGTTTGGGCAATGAGCAGTTCTTC.

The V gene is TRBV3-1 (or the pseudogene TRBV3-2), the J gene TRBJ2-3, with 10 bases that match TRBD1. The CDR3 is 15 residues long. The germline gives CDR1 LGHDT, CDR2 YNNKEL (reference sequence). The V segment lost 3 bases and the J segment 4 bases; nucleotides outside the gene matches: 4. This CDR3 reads CASSQRDRGADTQYF. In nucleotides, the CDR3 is TGTGCCAGCAGCCAGAGGGACAGGGGTGCAGATACGCAGTATTTT.

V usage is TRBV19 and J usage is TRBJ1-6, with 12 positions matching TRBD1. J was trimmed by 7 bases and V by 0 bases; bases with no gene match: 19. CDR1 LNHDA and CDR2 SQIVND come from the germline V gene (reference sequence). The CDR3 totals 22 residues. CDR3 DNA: TGTGCCAGTAGTATAGATTTCGCCGGGACAGGGGGCAATAAACCGCCGAATTCACCCCTCCACTTT. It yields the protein CASSIDFAGTGGNKPPNSPLHF. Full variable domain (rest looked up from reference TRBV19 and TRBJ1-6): DGGITQSPKYLFRKEGQNVTLSCEQNLNHDAMYWYRQDPGQGLRLIYYSQIVNDFQKGDIAEGYSVSREKKESFPLTVTSAQKNPTAFYLCASSIDFAGTGGNKPPNSPLHFGNGTRLTVT.

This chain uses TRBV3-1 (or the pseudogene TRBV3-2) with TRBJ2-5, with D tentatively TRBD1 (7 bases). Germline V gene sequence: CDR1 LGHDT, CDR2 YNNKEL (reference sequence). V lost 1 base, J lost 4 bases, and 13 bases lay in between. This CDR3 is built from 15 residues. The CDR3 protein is CASSQGQGGSETQYF. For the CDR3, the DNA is TGTGCCAGCAGCCAAGGTCAGGGGGGCTCAGAGACCCAGTACTTC.